These 10 T cell receptor beta chains originate from one sample sequenced in a study of blood T cell repertoires in COVID-19. Assay: immunoSEQ multiplex PCR; the TCRdb copy retains only in-frame clones and omits some. The sample gives about 230,000 clones, approximately 80% of which show up once; 2% to 2.5% is in the top ten. The sequencing input was peripheral blood. These receptors were taken from a man aged 40-50 years who had recovered from COVID-19.

The rearrangement links TRBV29-1 to TRBJ1-3; D uncertain. CDR1 and CDR2 (germline): SQVTM, ANQGSEA. V dropped 2 bases and J dropped 3 bases, with 5 bases sitting between them. The CDR3 consists of 12 residues. CDR3 nucleotides: TGCAGCGTTGAATCCGGTGGAAACACCATATATTTT. This gives the protein CSVESGGNTIYF.

This clone was found once. The chain links TRBV9 to TRBJ2-1; the match to TRBD2 covers 9 bases. The V and J ends lost 2 bases and 2 bases, in that order; junction bases with no gene match: 5. CDR1 SGDLS and CDR2 YYNGEE come from the germline V gene. The CDR3 runs 16 residues. CDR3 bases: TGTGCCAGCAGCGTTACGACTAGCGGAACCTACAATGAGCAGTTCTTC. This gives the protein CASSVTTSGTYNEQFF.

As regards this clone: Because the CDR3's place on the DNA is in doubt, the DNA is left out and the CDR3 is given as listed by TCRdb. This rearrangement joins TRBV7-9 to TRBJ1-5. The CDR3 extends over 16 residues, inclusive of both ends. Germline V gene sequence: CDR1 SEHNR, CDR2 FQNEAQ (reference sequence). CDR3: CASRAFGSGDGGPQHF.

This chain joins TRBV12-5 and TRBJ2-7, with 7 positions matching TRBD1. The CDR3 loop spans 14 amino acids. J was trimmed by 3 bases and V by 6 bases; bases with no gene match: 8. CDR1 is LGHNT and CDR2 is FRNRAP in the germline V gene. As DNA, the CDR3 is TGTGCTAGTGGAAAGACAGGGCCAGGCTACGAGCAGTACTTC. Its translation is CASGKTGPGYEQYF.

This clone has only one observation. The chain links TRBV5-1 to TRBJ2-3; 7 bases are a match to TRBD2. The CDR3 is 13 residues long. Trimming removed 4 bases from V and 2 bases from J; junction bases left unmatched: 1. Germline lookup yields CDR1 SGHRS and CDR2 YFSETQ. The CDR3 region is CASSRGVTDTQYF. As DNA, the CDR3 is TGCGCCAGCAGCCGGGGGGTCACAGATACGCAGTATTTT.

This clone was observed a single time. CDR3 in amino acids: CASSFSGNTIYF. CDR3 bases: TGTGCCAGCAGTTTCTCCGGAAACACCATATATTTT. The genes are TRBV12-3 or TRBV12-4 and TRBJ1-3; D gene unclear. Deletions cut 3 bases from V and 4 bases from J, with 4 bases between. This CDR3 contains 12 residues.

The rearrangement uses TRBV19 and TRBJ2-5; TRBD1 matches 9 bases. Trimming at V came to 9 bases and at J to 2 bases, leaving 10 bases not matched to a gene. Germline-derived CDR1 and CDR2 are LNHDA and SQIVND (reference sequence). The CDR3 loop spans 15 amino acids. The DNA for the CDR3 is TGTGCCAGCCTTCCCCGGGGACAGGGACAAGAGACCCAGTACTTC. Translating gives CASLPRGQGQETQYF.

The chain recombines TRBV29-1 with TRBJ2-3; weak D call: TRBD2 (5 bases). V lost 4 bases, J lost 3 bases, and 11 bases lay in between. In germline, CDR1 is SQVTM, CDR2 ANQGSEA. The CDR3 spans 13 residues. CDR3: CSVGTRVTDTQYF. CDR3 nucleotide sequence: TGCAGCGTTGGTACTAGAGTAACAGATACGCAGTATTTT.

This clone turned up a few times. The chain is built from TRBV19 and TRBJ1-5; tentatively, D is TRBD1 (6 bases). Germline values: CDR1 LNHDA, CDR2 SQIVND (reference sequence). This CDR3 has 14 residues. V was trimmed by 5 bases and J by 2 bases, leaving 10 bases between them. CDR3 loop: CASSGAGGNQPQHF. In DNA form, the CDR3 reads TGTGCCAGTAGTGGGGCAGGGGGCAATCAGCCCCAGCATTTT.

This clone has only one observation. The chain combines TRBV2 with TRBJ2-3; 11 bases map to TRBD2. The J segment lost 2 bases and the V segment lost 6 bases, leaving 4 bases of the junction unmatched. CDR1 is SNHLY, CDR2 FYNNEI, per germline. This CDR3 has 15 amino acids. The CDR3: CASRPGLAVTDTQYF. CDR3 DNA: TGTGCCAGCAGACCGGGACTAGCGGTCACAGATACGCAGTATTTT.